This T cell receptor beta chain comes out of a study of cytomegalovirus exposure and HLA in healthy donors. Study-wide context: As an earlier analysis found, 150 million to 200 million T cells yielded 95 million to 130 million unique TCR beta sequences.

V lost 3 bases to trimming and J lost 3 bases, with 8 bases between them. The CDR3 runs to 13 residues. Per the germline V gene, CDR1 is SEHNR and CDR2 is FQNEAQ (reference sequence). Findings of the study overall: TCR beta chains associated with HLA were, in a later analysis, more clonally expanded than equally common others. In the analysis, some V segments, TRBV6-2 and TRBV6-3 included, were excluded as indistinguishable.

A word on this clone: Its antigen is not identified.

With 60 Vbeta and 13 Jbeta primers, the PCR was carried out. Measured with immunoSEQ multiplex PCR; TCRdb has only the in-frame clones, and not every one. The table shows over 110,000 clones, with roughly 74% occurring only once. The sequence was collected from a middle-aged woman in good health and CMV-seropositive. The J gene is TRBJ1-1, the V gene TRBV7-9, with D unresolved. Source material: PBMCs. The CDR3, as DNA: TGTGCCAGCAGCTTTGTGCGGGACACTGAAGCTTTCTTT. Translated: CASSFVRDTEAFF.